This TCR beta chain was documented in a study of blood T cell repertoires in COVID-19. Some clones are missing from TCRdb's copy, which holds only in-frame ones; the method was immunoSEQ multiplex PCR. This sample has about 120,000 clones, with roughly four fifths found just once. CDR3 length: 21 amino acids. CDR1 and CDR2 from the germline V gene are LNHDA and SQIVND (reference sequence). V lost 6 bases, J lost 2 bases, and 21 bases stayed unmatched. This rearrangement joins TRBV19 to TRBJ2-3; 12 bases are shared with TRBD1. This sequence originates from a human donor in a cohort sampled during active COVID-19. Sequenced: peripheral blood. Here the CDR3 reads CASRSGTGGEVAGGNTDTQYF. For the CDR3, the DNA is TGTGCCAGTAGAAGTGGGACAGGGGGCGAGGTAGCGGGAGGAAACACAGATACGCAGTATTTT.